Each of the 31 T cell receptor beta chains below was sequenced from the same sample in a study of spatial heterogeneity in lung cancer. TCRdb re-called the 5' RACE reads with MiXCR, one entry per CDR3 protein. The sample yields around 110,000 distinct CDR3 sequences, 12% seen once. Time point given: blood at routine non-recurrence follow-up after resection. Tumor, nontumor lung or frozen PBMC supplied whole RNA that was sequenced unsorted. The specimen comprised PBMCs, sampled at follow-up. The receptors here all came from a male donor with early-stage non-small cell lung cancer.

This chain uses TRBV6-6 with TRBJ2-4; a possible D gene is TRBD2 (5 bases). V lost 5 bases and J lost 1, with 12 bases in between. The V gene's germline CDR1 is MNHNY and CDR2 SVGAGI (reference sequence). This CDR3 has 15 residues. CDR3 residues: CASSPTGEAKNIQYF. The DNA for the CDR3 is TGTGCCAGCAGTCCAACCGGGGAGGCCAAAAACATTCAGTACTTC.

This clonotype was observed at least ten times. The chain combines TRBV3-1 with TRBJ2-3, with D perhaps TRBD2 (7 bases). Trimming took 6 bases from V and 5 from J, leaving 21 bases between them. The CDR3 is made up of 16 amino acids. Germline V gives CDR1 LGHDT, CDR2 YNNKEL (reference sequence). CDR3 DNA sequence: TGTGCCAGCAGTCCCCTTGCGGGGGCCCTCGGAGATACGCAGTATTTT. Its protein product is CASSPLAGALGDTQYF.

There are a few counts of this clonotype. The CDR3 region is CASSLDGGALYNEQFF. As DNA, the CDR3 is TGTGCCAGCAGCTTAGACGGGGGGGCCCTCTACAATGAGCAGTTCTTC. The gene calls are TRBV7-3 and TRBJ2-1; 8 bases map to TRBD2. The CDR3 is 16 amino acids. Germline lookup yields CDR1 SGHTA and CDR2 FQGTGA. Losses at the gene ends were 2 bases for V and 3 bases for J; bases not matched to a gene: 6. Full variable domain (outside the CDR3, taken from reference TRBV7-3 and TRBJ2-1): GAGVSQTPSNKVTEKGKYVELRCDPISGHTALYWYRQSLGQGPEFLIYFQGTGAADDSGLPNDRFFAVRPEGSVSTLKIQRTERGDSAVYLCASSLDGGALYNEQFFGPGTRLTVL.

In this sample, this clonotype turned up many times. CDR3 DNA: TGTGCCAGCAGCGTAAGCTCAAGGACAGAGGATGAGCAGTTCTTC. Amino acids: CASSVSSRTEDEQFF. This chain joins TRBV9 and TRBJ2-1, with a weak D call TRBD1 (6 bases). Germline CDR1 SGDLS, CDR2 YYNGEE. The CDR3 sequence is 15 residues long. V dropped 1 base and J dropped 8 bases, with 16 bases sitting between them. The complete variable domain, with remaining parts taken from reference TRBV9 and TRBJ2-1, reads DSGVTQTPKHLITATGQRVTLRCSPRSGDLSVYWYQQSLDQGLQFLIQYYNGEERAKGNILERFSAQQFPDLHSELNLSSLELGDSALYFCASSVSSRTEDEQFFGPGTRLTVL.

This clonotype was seen repeatedly, ten times or more. The genes are TRBV28 and TRBJ2-1; D is tentatively TRBD1 or TRBD2 (5 bases each). This CDR3 region has 14 residues. The V and J ends lost 5 bases and 5 bases respectively, with 13 bases between them. Looked up from germline, CDR1 is MDHEN and CDR2 is SYDVKM. In DNA form, the CDR3 reads TGTGCCAGCAGTCTCCGGGACCTACACAATGAGCAGTTCTTC. This codes for CASSLRDLHNEQFF.

Remarks on this clonotype: At one end, the junction sequence differs from germline, possibly due to a read error. The chain couples TRBV7-7 to TRBJ2-2; D is possibly TRBD2 (6 bases). This CDR3 has 14 residues. Germline CDR1 and CDR2: SSHAT and FNYEAQ (reference sequence). The CDR3 here is CASSLGTLTGELFF. For the CDR3, the DNA is TGTGCTAGCAGCTTAGGGACTCTCACCGGGGAGCTGTTTTTT.

The V call is TRBV7-9, the J call TRBJ1-4; TRBD1 agrees at 9 bases. Germline values: CDR1 SEHNR, CDR2 FQNEAQ (reference sequence). V gave up 5 bases and J gave up 0 bases; unmatched junction bases: 10. The CDR3 contains 18 residues. In DNA, the CDR3 is TGTGCCAGCAGCCCTCGTGGGGGACAGGGAGCAACTAATGAAAAACTGTTTTTT. As protein: CASSPRGGQGATNEKLFF.

This clonotype came up a few times. The chain employs TRBV7-4 and TRBJ2-2; 8 bases agree with TRBD2. The CDR3 runs 15 residues. The trim removed 5 bases at V and 6 bases at J, leaving 8 bases unmatched. CDR1 is SGHVT and CDR2 is SQSDAQ in the germline V gene. The CDR3 nucleotides read TGTGCCAGCAGCCCTAGCGGGCTAACGGCCGGGGAGCTGTTTTTT. It specifies CASSPSGLTAGELFF. The whole variable domain, filled in from reference TRBV7-4 and TRBJ2-2, reads GAGVSQSPRYKVAKRGRDVALRCDSISGHVTLYWYRQTLGQGSEVLTYSQSDAQRDKSGRPSGRFSAERPERSVSTLKIQRTEQGDSAVYLCASSPSGLTAGELFFGEGSRLTVL.

In this sample, this clonotype turned up a few times. The chain links TRBV20-1 to TRBJ1-3; D gene uncertain. The V gene's germline CDR1 is DFQATT and CDR2 SNEGSKA (reference sequence). This CDR3 has 15 amino acids. V was pared by 0 bases and J by 3 bases, with 12 bases between. CDR3 sequence: CSARDWALGGNTIYF. DNA for the CDR3: TGCAGTGCTAGAGATTGGGCCCTTGGTGGAAACACCATATATTTT.

This clonotype was seen only a few times. This rearrangement joins TRBV7-8 to TRBJ2-3; no definite D call. Trimming removed 5 bases at V and 0 bases at J, with 15 bases between. Germline V gene lookup returns CDR1 SGHVS and CDR2 FQNEAQ. The CDR3 sequence is 16 residues long. CDR3 region: CASSAPLRFSTDTQYF. CDR3 nucleotide sequence: TGTGCCAGCAGCGCCCCACTCCGATTTAGCACAGATACGCAGTATTTT.

In its sample, this clonotype was seen a few times. The chain links TRBV20-1 to TRBJ1-5, with D unresolved. CDR1 and CDR2 (germline): DFQATT, SNEGSKA (reference sequence). The V end was cut by 2 bases, the J end by 0 bases, with 26 bases between. This CDR3 has 20 residues. DNA of the CDR3: TGCAGTGCTAGACAAGAAGGGCTGATCGGAACACGGGATAGCAATCAGCCCCAGCATTTT. Translation gives CSARQEGLIGTRDSNQPQHF.

The rearrangement links TRBV5-1 to TRBJ2-3, with TRBD1 as a possible D gene (5 bases). CDR1 is SGHRS and CDR2 is YFSETQ in the germline V gene. The length of the CDR3 is 15 residues. Trimming left V 1 base short and J 3 bases short, with 12 bases between. CDR3 nucleotide sequence: TGCGCCAGCAGCTTGCCAGGGATGGAGACAGATACGCAGTATTTT. It specifies CASSLPGMETDTQYF.

This clonotype has more than one count but fewer than ten. The V and J genes are TRBV12-3 or TRBV12-4 and TRBJ1-5, with a weak D call TRBD1 (5 bases). The V end was cut by 4 bases, the J end by 1 base, with 11 bases between. This CDR3 is 15 amino acids long. CDR3 loop: CASSSRDTSNQPQHF. DNA of the CDR3: TGTGCCAGCAGTTCCAGGGATACGAGCAATCAGCCCCAGCATTTT.

This sequence joins TRBV7-6 and TRBJ2-7; D possibly matches TRBD1 or TRBD2 (5 bases each). The CDR3 spans 15 residues. Per germline, CDR1 SGHVS and CDR2 FNYEAQ. Trimming took off 5 bases at V and 1 base at J, with 15 bases between the two ends. DNA for the CDR3: TGTGCCAGCAGCGACACCAGGGAGAATTCCTACGAGCAGTACTTC. This codes for CASSDTRENSYEQYF.

The rearrangement uses TRBV18 and TRBJ2-7; tentative D call: TRBD2 (6 bases). V lost 0 bases and J 7 bases, leaving 10 bases between the germline ends. This CDR3 spans 13 amino acids. From germline, CDR1 is KGHSH and CDR2 LQKENI. The CDR3 bases are TGTGCCAGCTCACCACCGGAGGGTGCGGAGCAGTACTTC. Translation gives CASSPPEGAEQYF.

The chain employs TRBV29-1 and TRBJ2-2, with a tentative D call TRBD1 (5 bases). The CDR3 loop spans 17 amino acids. The V end was cut by 0 bases, the J end by 1 base, with 15 bases between. Germline-derived CDR1 and CDR2 are SQVTM and ANQGSEA. The CDR3 region has the DNA TGCAGCGTTGAAGATATGGGCAGGGTCGGGAACACCGGGGAGCTGTTTTTT. Protein sequence: CSVEDMGRVGNTGELFF.

This clonotype has at least ten counts. The chain couples TRBV7-8 to TRBJ2-3; maybe TRBD1 (5 bases). CDR3 length: 14 amino acids. Germline CDR1 and CDR2: SGHVS and FQNEAQ. V was pared by 5 bases and J by 2 bases, with 11 bases between. The CDR3 region has the DNA TGTGCCAGCAGCCACTCGACAGACACAGATACGCAGTATTTT. Translating gives CASSHSTDTDTQYF.

This clonotype was counted between two and nine times. The V and J genes are TRBV9 and TRBJ2-3; no definite D call. This CDR3 has 12 residues. Trimming took off 2 bases at V and 6 bases at J, with 7 bases between the two ends. Germline loops: CDR1 SGDLS, CDR2 YYNGEE. The CDR3 DNA follows: TGTGCCAGCAGCGTTGTGAGGGATACGCAGTATTTT. Translating gives CASSVVRDTQYF.

This clonotype has only a few counts. This chain uses TRBV12-3 or TRBV12-4 with TRBJ1-4, with D unclear. The CDR3 length is 14 residues. The V end was cut by 1 base, the J end by 2 bases, with 5 bases between. CDR3 amino acids: CASSLGGTNEKLFF. The DNA for the CDR3 is TGTGCCAGCAGTTTAGGCGGCACTAATGAAAAACTGTTTTTT.

The chain joins TRBV5-4 to TRBJ1-5; D possibly corresponds to TRBD1 (5 bases). V lost 1 base and J 7 bases, leaving 15 bases between the germline ends. Germline V CDR1 and CDR2: SGHNT, YYREEE (reference sequence). This CDR3 is built from 15 residues. DNA for the CDR3: TGTGCCAGCAGCTTGATAGGGGAGCGATACCAGCCCCAGCATTTT. This gives the protein CASSLIGERYQPQHF.

Only a few counts were recorded for this clonotype. J is TRBJ1-1 and V is TRBV7-3; D ambiguous. Looked up from germline, CDR1 is SGHTA and CDR2 is FQGTGA. V gave up 4 bases and J gave up 6 bases, with 12 bases separating them. The CDR3 sequence is 13 residues long. Here the CDR3 DNA reads TGTGCCAGCAGCTCTACTAGGTCATCTGAAGCTTTCTTT. Translation: CASSSTRSSEAFF.

The chain recombines TRBV20-1 with TRBJ1-1; 8 bases line up with TRBD1. The CDR3 is made up of 15 amino acids. The junction had 9 bases not matched to a gene; V was cut back by 5 bases and J by 1 base. The germline gives CDR1 DFQATT, CDR2 SNEGSKA (reference sequence). CDR3 protein: CSASQGDAWNTEAFF. DNA for the CDR3: TGCAGTGCTTCACAGGGGGACGCATGGAACACTGAAGCTTTCTTT.

This clonotype has just a few counts. The chain has TRBV5-1 and TRBJ2-7; TRBD2 agrees at 7 bases. Germline loops: CDR1 SGHRS, CDR2 YFSETQ. J lost 3 bases, V lost 0 bases, and 12 bases had no gene match. This CDR3 has 17 residues. Written as DNA, the CDR3 is TGCGCCAGCAGCTTGGCCAGTGGGCGGGGGATCAACTACGAGCAGTACTTC. Translated, it gives CASSLASGRGINYEQYF. Variable domain in full (rest from reference TRBV5-1 and TRBJ2-7): KAGVTQTPRYLIKTRGQQVTLSCSPISGHRSVSWYQQTPGQGLQFLFEYFSETQRNKGNFPGRFSGRQFSNSRSEMNVSTLELGDSALYLCASSLASGRGINYEQYFGPGTRLTVT.

This clonotype was detected many times. J is TRBJ1-5 and V is TRBV5-1, with D possibly matching TRBD1 (5 bases). CDR1 is SGHRS and CDR2 is YFSETQ in the germline V gene. This CDR3 comprises 14 residues. V lost 2 bases, J lost 4 bases, and 10 bases lay in between. CDR3 region: CASSFRQKNQPQHF. For the CDR3, the DNA is TGCGCCAGCAGCTTCCGACAGAAGAATCAGCCCCAGCATTTT.

This clonotype was found a few times. The chain recombines TRBV7-9 with TRBJ1-1; possible D gene TRBD1, 5 bases. This CDR3 is built from 15 residues. Germline loops: CDR1 SEHNR, CDR2 FQNEAQ (reference sequence). Trimming stripped 2 bases from V and 1 base from J, with 11 bases between. The CDR3 DNA reads as TGTGCCAGCAGCTTAATGACAGCATCGAACACTGAAGCTTTCTTT. Encoded protein: CASSLMTASNTEAFF.

This clonotype was seen only a few times. The V gene is TRBV2, the J gene TRBJ1-5, with D unresolved. With 6 bases removed from V and 7 bases from J, the gap between germline ends came to 13 bases. This CDR3 has 13 residues. Germline V gene data show CDR1 as SNHLY and CDR2 as FYNNEI. As DNA, the CDR3 is TGTGCCAGCAGCGGTCGAGTCCCACAGCCCCAGCATTTT. It codes for CASSGRVPQPQHF.

This clonotype was detected only a few times. This sequence joins TRBV6-6 and TRBJ1-5; D not resolved. This CDR3 is built from 14 residues. V was cut by 5 bases and J by 6 bases, with 14 bases left in between. From germline, CDR1 is MNHNY and CDR2 SVGAGI (reference sequence). In DNA, the CDR3 is TGTGCCAGCAGTCCATGGACCCAAGGTCAGCCCCAGCATTTT. Translation gives CASSPWTQGQPQHF.

This clonotype was seen more than once but under ten times. This chain joins TRBV7-9 and TRBJ1-2; D possibly corresponds to TRBD1 (5 bases). Trimming pared 2 bases from V and 8 bases from J, leaving 9 bases between. The length of the CDR3 is 12 residues. The germline gives CDR1 SEHNR, CDR2 FQNEAQ (reference sequence). CDR3 nucleotides: TGTGCCAGCAGCTTATATGGGGACGGCTACACCTTC. Translation gives CASSLYGDGYTF.

This clonotype was detected a few times. The CDR3 sequence: CASSLVPTDTQYF. For the CDR3, the DNA is TGCGCCAGCAGCTTGGTCCCGACAGATACGCAGTATTTT. The rearrangement links TRBV5-1 to TRBJ2-3, with unresolved D. CDR3 length equals 13 residues. Germline CDR1 is SGHRS and CDR2 is YFSETQ. V was shortened by 0 bases and J by 3 bases, with 5 bases between the two germline ends.

This chain links TRBV6-5 with TRBJ2-7; D is ambiguous. Trimming stripped 0 bases from V and 2 bases from J, with 14 bases between. The germline V gene has CDR1 MNHEY and CDR2 SVGAGI. The CDR3 contains 16 residues. DNA of the CDR3: TGTGCCAGCAGTTACTCCTCCTCCCGGGCTACCTACGAGCAGTACTTC. Its translation: CASSYSSSRATYEQYF.

This clonotype was found many times. The chain uses TRBV10-3 and TRBJ2-3; the match to TRBD1 covers 8 bases. After removal of 5 bases from V and 1 base from J, the junction contained 8 bases not matched to a gene. Per germline, CDR1 ENHRY and CDR2 SYGVKD. The CDR3 extends over 16 amino acids. CDR3 loop: CAISTVPGQGTDTQYF. The CDR3, as DNA: TGTGCCATCAGTACAGTACCGGGACAGGGCACAGATACGCAGTATTTT.